The clone carrying this T cell receptor (beta chain) was observed a few times. CDR1 and CDR2 from the germline V gene are LNHDA and SQIVND (reference sequence). CDR3 size: 18 residues. V was pared by 7 bases and J by 2 bases, with 15 bases of the junction left unmatched. The sample belongs to a study of blood T cell repertoires in COVID-19. For the study at large: The United States, Italy and Spain were the sources of the acute and convalescent COVID-19 samples. Sample material is recorded as cDNA or gDNA derived from T cells, B-cell-depleted T cells, or PBMCs.

Original processing methods: Amplifying reference gene primers gave estimates of nucleated cell counts. Sequencing was performed with immunoSEQ multiplex PCR; in TCRdb, only in-frame clones are kept and a portion is missing. V and J calls and clone size are given by that table; D and trimming were obtained from the DNA. The data show 86,000 or so clones, around nine tenths seen once. The chain carries TRBV19 and TRBJ2-2, with TRBD1 matching over 8 bases. The sample taken for sequencing was peripheral blood. The TCR comes from a man in his fifties or sixties with active or convalescent COVID-19. CDR3 nucleotides: TGTGCCAGTAAATCTGGCAGGGGGCCTACCCTTAACACCGGGGAGCTGTTTTTT. It translates to CASKSGRGPTLNTGELFF.